This T cell receptor beta chain is drawn from a study of shared clonotypes between healthy human individuals (dated by TCRdb to the early 2020s). Concerning the study at large: A few men and two women, aged 18 to 49 years, made up the cohort. Blood TCR repertoires of several healthy adults were deeply sequenced to estimate repertoire size and the extent of clonotype sharing between individuals. Libraries were prepared and TCR repertoires were sequenced by different laboratories using diverse techniques, in order to increase sequencing depth and limit assay-specific biases. Per donor, leukapheresis produced somewhere between about 0.94 and 9.5 billion PBMCs.

V trim: 0 bases; J trim: 4 bases; unmatched bases: 3. CDR1 and CDR2 were assigned from the germline V gene as ENHRY and SYGVKD. From its cysteine to its phenylalanine, the CDR3 spans 15 amino acids. Only the CDR3 DNA is retained, 45 bases long and in frame from the first base. This clone was seen only once. The specificity of this receptor is unknown. Per-base qualities were not stored, and no clone one base away is much larger. Results and caveats for the whole study, not just this receptor: The small number of donors limited the genetic and exposure-history diversity represented. Based on pairwise subsampling, the degree of clonotype sharing among donors was expected to be affected by sequencing depth. Only blood was sampled, and tissue TCR repertoires likely differ from those in blood.

Donors were healthy HIV-negative adults with no recently reported acute infections or vaccinations. All donors were Caucasian adults living in Nashville, Tennessee, USA. In the unsorted samples, roughly 90 million PBMCs were counted, and genomic DNA was extracted using the QIAamp DNA Blood Mini kit. After blood collection by leukapheresis, PBMCs were isolated using Ficoll-Histopaque density gradient centrifugation and then cryopreserved in the vapor phase of liquid nitrogen. Using the deep immunoSEQ assay, TCR CDR3 regions were amplified from genomic DNA by multiplex PCR. Extracted genomic DNA from each cell subset was distributed evenly across all wells of several immunoSEQ 96-well plates, and each plate was treated as a replicate. For unsorted PBMC, approximately 300 ng of genomic DNA, equivalent to approximately 28,000 T cell genomes, went into each replicate PCR. Ten immunoSEQ deep assay plates were used to sequence unsorted PBMC genomic DNA. The purified libraries were quantified using a Qubit 3.0 fluorometer, sized with a Bioanalyzer 2100, and then quantified again using the KAPA Library Quantification kit. A separate single-read 150-cycle Illumina NextSeq 550 flow cell was used to sequence each immunoSEQ 96-well plate. Per the authors' processing: Because only junctional sequences without quality scores were contained in the immunoSEQ output, filtering matching that applied to full-length reads could not be performed. Sequences were annotated with PyIR, a Python wrapper for IgBLAST v1.9, using IMGT germline references to assign V/J genes and CDR3. Any read was removed if the V/J assignment was weak (E-value above 1e-6), the CDR3 was missing, or the read contained stop codons, out-of-frame junctions, or ambiguous translated residues. V3J clonotypes were defined by identical inferred V gene, J gene, and CDR3 amino acid sequence. Percentage overlap between repertoires was calculated by dividing the number of shared unique clonotypes by the size of the smaller repertoire. RTK rarefaction, the Chao1 estimator, and Recon v2.1 estimates of unobserved clonotypes were used to assess repertoire richness. The table comes from immuneACCESS by way of TCRdb, which keeps in-frame sequences with V and J called. Part of the clones is missing from these tables; in studies checked, under half for an unresolved V gene and the rest for unknown reasons. V, J and clone size are those of that table, while D and trimming were read from the DNA. The sample records about 490,000 clones, about 84% of which are singletons. About 13% of the sample is in the top ten clones.

The chain is encoded by TRBV10-3 joined to TRBJ2-7; 10 nucleotides in the junction match TRBD2. The sample taken for sequencing was PBMCs. The origin of this receptor is a woman between 40 and 50 years old in good health. Some clones in this sample may be carry-over from other donors' samples. The CDR3 region reads CAISESLAGVYEQYF. The DNA sequence is as follows: TGTGCCATCAGTGAGTCCCTAGCGGGAGTGTACGAGCAGTACTTC.